The present T cell receptor (beta chain) was sequenced within a study of T cells in Graves' hyperthyroidism and ophthalmopathy. V was cut by 0 bases and J by 7 bases, with 13 bases left in between. Germline CDR1 KGHSH, CDR2 LQKENI. The CDR3 extends over 14 amino acids. RNA transcripts were the template for amplifying TCR beta CDR3 regions. First-round RT-PCR with HTBI primers amplified the TCR CDR3 region. TCRdb processed the multiplex PCR reads anew with MiXCR; each CDR3 protein has one entry. The sample records around 500,000 distinct CDR3 sequences, around 15% being singletons. Sample: blood. The receptor's source is a woman between 35 and 50 years old with Graves' hyperthyroidism. The V and J genes are TRBV18 and TRBJ2-7; weak D call: TRBD1 (6 bases). The CDR3 nucleotides are TGTGCCAGCTCACCACCGGTCAGGGGACGAGAGCAGTACTTC. Protein: CASSPPVRGREQYF.